Given below is one T cell receptor beta chain in context. Its recognized antigen is unknown. Within one base of it there is no much larger clone, and no base qualities were kept. The sample originates from a study of blood T cell repertoires in COVID-19 (dated by TCRdb to 2020 to 2022). Study-wide context: Samples covering the acute and convalescent phases of COVID-19 were provided by collaborators in the United States, Italy and Spain. The repertoires were made available in a free public database intended to serve as a resource for research on the immune response to SARS-CoV-2. The samples were drawn from two sources: the first 160 participants of the ongoing ImmuneRACE study, and 950 to 1,500 subjects contributed by 6 global collaborators. The dataset comprised deeply sampled blood TCRbeta repertoires from subjects exposed to, actively infected with, or recovered from COVID-19. The sample metadata nearly always contained a de-identified subject ID, COVID-19 status, age in years and sex. The prospective study material was composed of cDNA or gDNA derived from T cells, B-cell-depleted T cells, or PBMCs. Where available, HLA class I and class II types were obtained from metadata supplied by the sample provider rather than from assay-based typing. The full study reports these points: Clinical and demographic metadata were provided uncurated, with the amount varying by source and participant.

Samples from volunteer blood donors who had recovered from COVID-19 were contributed by a second Seattle source. Each collaborating institution followed its own protocols to collect whole blood in K2EDTA tubes. For TCRbeta analysis, collaborator samples were shipped as frozen whole blood, as isolated PBMCs, or as DNA extracted from either sample type. TCRbeta CDR3 regions were amplified from genomic DNA using the immunoSEQ Assay, a bias-controlled multiplex PCR. Processing in the source paper ran as follows. The number of nucleated cells in each sample was estimated from the amplification of reference gene primers within the assay. Sequence reads were collapsed and filtered to measure the absolute abundance of every unique TCRbeta CDR3 rearrangement. For each sample, productive Simpson clonality was calculated as the square root of Simpson's diversity index over productive rearrangements. TCRdb provides this immuneACCESS table in a form limited to in-frame rearrangements. Some clones are lacking; in checked studies, under half of them reflect an unresolved V gene, and why the rest are absent is not known. From that table come the V and J calls and clone size; the DNA was used to work out D and trimming. For this sample there are about 260,000 clones; roughly 83% appear just once. 4.6% of the sample belongs to the ten largest clones.

The CDR3 has 15 amino acids, counting the end cysteine and phenylalanine. Just the 45-base CDR3 DNA is kept, in frame starting at base 1. V drops 1 base and J drops 5 bases, leaving 12 bases in between. The germline V gene encodes CDR1 SGHTA and CDR2 FQGNSA. Source material: peripheral blood. The chain was built from TRBV7-2 and TRBJ1-5; the D gene remains uncertain. The TCR sequence derives from a man aged 60 to 75 who had recovered from COVID-19. The sequence in DNA is TGTGCCAGCAGCTTAGAGGCGACATGGGATCAGCCCCAGCATTTT. Protein translation: CASSLEATWDQPQHF. The full variable domain, completed from the reference TRBV7-2 and TRBJ1-5 proteins outside the CDR3, reads GAGVSQSPSNKVTEKGKDVELRCDPISGHTALYWYRQSLGQGLEFLIYFQGNSAPDKSGLPSDRFSAERTGGSVSTLTIQRTQQEDSAVYLCASSLEATWDQPQHFGDGTRLSIL.